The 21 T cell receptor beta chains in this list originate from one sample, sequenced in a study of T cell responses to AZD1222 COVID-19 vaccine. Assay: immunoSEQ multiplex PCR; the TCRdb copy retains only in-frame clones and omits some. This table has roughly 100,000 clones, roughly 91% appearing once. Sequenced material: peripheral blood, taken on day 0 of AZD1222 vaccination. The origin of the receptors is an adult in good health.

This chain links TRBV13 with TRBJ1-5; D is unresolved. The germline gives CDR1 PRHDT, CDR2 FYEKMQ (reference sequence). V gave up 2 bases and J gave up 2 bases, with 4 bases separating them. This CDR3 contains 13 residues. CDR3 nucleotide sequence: TGTGCCAGCAGCTTATATGGCAATCAGCCCCAGCATTTT. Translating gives CASSLYGNQPQHF. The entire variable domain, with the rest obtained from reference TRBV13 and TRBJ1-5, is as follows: AAGVIQSPRHLIKEKRETATLKCYPIPRHDTVYWYQQGPGQDPQFLISFYEKMQSDKGSIPDRFSAQQFSDYHSELNMSSLELGDSALYFCASSLYGNQPQHFGDGTRLSIL.

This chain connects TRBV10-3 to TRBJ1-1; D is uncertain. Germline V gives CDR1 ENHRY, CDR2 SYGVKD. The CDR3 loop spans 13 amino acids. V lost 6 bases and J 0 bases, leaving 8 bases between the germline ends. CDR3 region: CAISNNMNTEAFF. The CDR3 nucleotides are TGTGCCATCAGCAATAACATGAACACTGAAGCTTTCTTT.

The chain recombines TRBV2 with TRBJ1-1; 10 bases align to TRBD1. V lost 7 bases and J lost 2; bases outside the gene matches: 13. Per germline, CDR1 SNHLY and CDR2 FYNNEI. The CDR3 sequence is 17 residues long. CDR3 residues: CASTSGTGALKNTEAFF. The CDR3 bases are TGTGCCAGCACCTCAGGGACAGGGGCTCTCAAAAACACTGAAGCTTTCTTT.

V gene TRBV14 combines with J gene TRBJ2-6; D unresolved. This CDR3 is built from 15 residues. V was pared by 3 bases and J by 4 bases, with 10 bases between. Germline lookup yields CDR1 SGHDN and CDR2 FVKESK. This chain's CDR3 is CASSHSVAGANVLTF. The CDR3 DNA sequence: TGTGCCAGCAGCCACTCGGTGGCGGGGGCCAACGTCCTGACTTTC.

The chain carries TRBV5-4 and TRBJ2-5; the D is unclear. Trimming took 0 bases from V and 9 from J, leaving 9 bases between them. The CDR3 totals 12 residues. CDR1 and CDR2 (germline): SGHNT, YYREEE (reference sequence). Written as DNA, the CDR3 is TGTGCCAGCAGCTTGGGGTTGACGTCCCAGTACTTC. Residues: CASSLGLTSQYF.

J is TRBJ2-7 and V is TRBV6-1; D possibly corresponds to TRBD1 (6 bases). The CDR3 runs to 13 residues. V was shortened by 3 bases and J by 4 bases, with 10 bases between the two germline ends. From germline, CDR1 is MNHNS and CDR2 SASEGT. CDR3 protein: CASSDGRGYEQYF. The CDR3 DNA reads TGTGCCAGCAGTGACGGCAGGGGATACGAGCAGTACTTC.

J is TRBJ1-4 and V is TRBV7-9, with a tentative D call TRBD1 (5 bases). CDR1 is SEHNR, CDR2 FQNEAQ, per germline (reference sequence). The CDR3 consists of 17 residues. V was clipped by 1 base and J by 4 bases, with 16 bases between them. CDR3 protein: CASSLEYGARGNEKLFF. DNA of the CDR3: TGTGCCAGCAGCTTAGAATACGGGGCGCGAGGTAATGAAAAACTGTTTTTT.

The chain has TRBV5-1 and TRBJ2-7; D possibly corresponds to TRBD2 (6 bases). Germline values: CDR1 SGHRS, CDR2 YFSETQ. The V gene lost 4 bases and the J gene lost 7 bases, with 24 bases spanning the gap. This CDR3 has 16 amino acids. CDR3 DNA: TGCGCCAGCAGCATGGCGGAAGGAGGCCCGGGGGTAGAGCAGTACTTC. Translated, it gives CASSMAEGGPGVEQYF.

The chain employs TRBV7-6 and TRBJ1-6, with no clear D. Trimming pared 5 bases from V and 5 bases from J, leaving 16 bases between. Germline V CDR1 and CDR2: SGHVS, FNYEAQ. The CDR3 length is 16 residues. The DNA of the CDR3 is TGTGCCAGCAGCCCCCAACGCGGGCAAAATAATTCACCCCTCCACTTT. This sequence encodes CASSPQRGQNNSPLHF.

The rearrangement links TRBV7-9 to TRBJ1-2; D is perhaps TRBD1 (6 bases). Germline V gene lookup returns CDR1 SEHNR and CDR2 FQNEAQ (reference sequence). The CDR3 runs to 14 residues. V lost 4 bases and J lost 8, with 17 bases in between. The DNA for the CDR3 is TGTGCCAGCAGCTACACCGGCAGGGGAGGAGGCTACACCTTC. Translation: CASSYTGRGGGYTF. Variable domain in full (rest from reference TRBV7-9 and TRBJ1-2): DTGVSQNPRHKITKRGQNVTFRCDPISEHNRLYWYRQTLGQGPEFLTYFQNEAQLEKSRLLSDRFSAERPKGSFSTLEIQRTEQGDSAMYLCASSYTGRGGGYTFGSGTRLTVV.

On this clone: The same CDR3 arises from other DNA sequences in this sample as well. This CDR3 reads CASSATGSSGNTIYF. The DNA for the CDR3 is TGTGCCAGCAGCGCGACAGGGTCGTCTGGAAACACCATATATTTT. The chain carries TRBV9 and TRBJ1-3, with TRBD1 matching over 7 bases. V shed 3 bases, J shed 1 base, and the junction held 4 bases outside the gene matches. Germline V gives CDR1 SGDLS, CDR2 YYNGEE. This CDR3 is built from 15 residues.

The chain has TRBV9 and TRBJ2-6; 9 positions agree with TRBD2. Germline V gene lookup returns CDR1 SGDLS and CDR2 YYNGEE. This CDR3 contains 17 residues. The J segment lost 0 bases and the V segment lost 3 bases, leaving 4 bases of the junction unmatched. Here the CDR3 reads CASSERGADSGANVLTF. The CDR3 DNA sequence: TGTGCCAGCAGCGAGCGGGGGGCCGACTCTGGGGCCAACGTCCTGACTTTC.

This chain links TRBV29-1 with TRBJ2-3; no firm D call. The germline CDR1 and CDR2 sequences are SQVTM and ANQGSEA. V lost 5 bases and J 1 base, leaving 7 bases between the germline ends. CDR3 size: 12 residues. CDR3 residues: CSVPFGTDTQYF. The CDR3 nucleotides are TGCAGCGTTCCGTTTGGCACAGATACGCAGTATTTT.

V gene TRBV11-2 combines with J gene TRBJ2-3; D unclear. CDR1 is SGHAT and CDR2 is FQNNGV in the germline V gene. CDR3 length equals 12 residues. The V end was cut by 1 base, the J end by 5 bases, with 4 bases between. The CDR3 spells CASSLARDTQYF. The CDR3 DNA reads TGTGCCAGCAGCTTAGCCAGAGATACGCAGTATTTT.

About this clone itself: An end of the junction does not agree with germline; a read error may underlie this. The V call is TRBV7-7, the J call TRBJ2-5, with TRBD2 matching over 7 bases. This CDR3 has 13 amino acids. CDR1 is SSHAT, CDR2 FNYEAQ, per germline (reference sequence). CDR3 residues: CASSLGGQETQYF. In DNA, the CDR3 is TGTGCTAGCAGTTTGGGGGGGCAAGAGACCCAGTACTTC.

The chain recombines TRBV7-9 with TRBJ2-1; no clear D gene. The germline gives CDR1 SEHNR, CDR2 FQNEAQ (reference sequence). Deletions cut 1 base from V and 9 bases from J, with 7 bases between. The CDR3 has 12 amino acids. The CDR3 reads CASSLELGEQFF. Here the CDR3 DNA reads TGTGCCAGCAGCTTAGAGTTGGGTGAGCAGTTCTTC.

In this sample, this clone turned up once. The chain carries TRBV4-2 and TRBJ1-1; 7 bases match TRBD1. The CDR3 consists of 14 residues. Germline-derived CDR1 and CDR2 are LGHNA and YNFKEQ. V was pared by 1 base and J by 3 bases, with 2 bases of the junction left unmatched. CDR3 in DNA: TGTGCCAGCAGCCAAGCAGGGGGGGACACTGAAGCTTTCTTT. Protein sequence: CASSQAGGDTEAFF.

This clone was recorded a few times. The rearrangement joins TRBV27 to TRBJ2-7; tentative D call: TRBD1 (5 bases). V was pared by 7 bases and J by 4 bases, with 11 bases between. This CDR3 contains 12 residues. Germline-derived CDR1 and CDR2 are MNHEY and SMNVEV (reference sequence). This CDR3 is CASKGRVYEQYF. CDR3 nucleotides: TGTGCCAGCAAGGGGCGCGTATACGAGCAGTACTTC.

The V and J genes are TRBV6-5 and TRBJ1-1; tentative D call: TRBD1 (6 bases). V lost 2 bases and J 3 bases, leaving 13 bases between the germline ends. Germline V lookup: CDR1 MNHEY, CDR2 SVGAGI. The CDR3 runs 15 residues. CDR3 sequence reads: CASSYRGRSDTEAFF. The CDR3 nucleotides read TGTGCCAGCAGTTACCGGGGGCGGAGTGACACTGAAGCTTTCTTT.

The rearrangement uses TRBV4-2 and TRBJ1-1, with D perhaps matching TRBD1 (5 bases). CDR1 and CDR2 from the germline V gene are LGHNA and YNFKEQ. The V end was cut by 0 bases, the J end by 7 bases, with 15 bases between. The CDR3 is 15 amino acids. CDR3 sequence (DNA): TGTGCCAGCAGCCAAGAGGCCGGCAGGGTGGGTGAAGCTTTCTTT. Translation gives CASSQEAGRVGEAFF.

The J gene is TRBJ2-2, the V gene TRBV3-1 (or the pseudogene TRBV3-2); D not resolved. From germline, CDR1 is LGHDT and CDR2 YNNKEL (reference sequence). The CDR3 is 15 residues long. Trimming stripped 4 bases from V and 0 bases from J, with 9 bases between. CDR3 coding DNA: TGTGCCAGCAGCCTAAGCGACGCGAACACCGGGGAGCTGTTTTTT. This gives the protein CASSLSDANTGELFF.